Shown below are 6 T cell receptor beta chains from a single sample sequenced in a study of brain T cells in children with intractable seizures. TCRdb's copy holds only in-frame clones and misses some; the assay was immunoSEQ multiplex PCR. This sample has 70,000 to 85,000 clones, with about 90% found just once. Sequenced material: peripheral blood, taken at surgery. These receptors were collected from a girl aged 2-9 years with Rasmussen encephalitis and intractable seizures.

As to this clone: Mismatch with germline at one junction end may stem from a read error. This chain joins TRBV11-2 and TRBJ1-3; possible D gene TRBD1, 5 bases. This CDR3 is built from 16 residues. Germline-derived CDR1 and CDR2 are SGHAT and FQNNGV. The CDR3: CASSLARDAEGSTIYF. The CDR3 DNA is TGTGCCAGCAGCTTAGCCCGGGACGCCGAGGGAAGCACCATATATTTT.

The rearrangement uses TRBV4-1 and TRBJ1-2; no firm D call. The CDR3 loop spans 16 amino acids. Germline V CDR1 and CDR2: MGHRA, YSYEKL. Trimming removed 0 bases at V and 2 bases at J, with 13 bases between. The CDR3 bases are TGCGCCAGCAGCCAAGATTTGGACGCCCCCAACTATGGCTACACCTTC. This translates into CASSQDLDAPNYGYTF.

This clone was seen once. The chain recombines TRBV6-2 or TRBV6-3 with TRBJ2-5, with D perhaps matching TRBD1 or TRBD2 (5 bases each). The CDR3 contains 17 residues. Trimming took 1 base from V and 1 from J, leaving 16 bases between them. Germline-derived CDR1 and CDR2 are MNHEY and SVGEGT. The CDR3 loop is CASSYFPWGRPQETQYF. CDR3 nucleotides: TGTGCCAGCAGTTACTTCCCCTGGGGACGACCCCAAGAGACCCAGTACTTC.

The chain couples TRBV29-1 to TRBJ2-7; 9 positions match TRBD2. The CDR3 extends over 13 amino acids. V gave up 4 bases and J gave up 7 bases; unmatched junction bases: 8. The germline gives CDR1 SQVTM, CDR2 ANQGSEA. CDR3 coding DNA: TGCAGCGTTGGTTGGGGGACTAGCCGGGAGCAGTACTTC. It encodes CSVGWGTSREQYF.

The chain recombines TRBV7-2 with TRBJ2-2; 7 nucleotides match TRBD1. Trimming cost V 4 bases and J 5 bases; bases outside gene matches: 10. The CDR3 contains 16 residues. The germline V gene has CDR1 SGHTA and CDR2 FQGNSA. The chain's CDR3 is CASSSFGAGGTGELFF. CDR3 bases: TGTGCCAGCAGCTCCTTCGGGGCAGGGGGAACCGGGGAGCTGTTTTTT.

The chain employs TRBV27 and TRBJ2-3, with TRBD2 identical over 16 bases. Trimming at V came to 3 bases and at J to 0 bases, leaving 9 bases not matched to a gene. The germline CDR1 and CDR2 sequences are MNHEY and SMNVEV (reference sequence). This CDR3 has 20 residues. The CDR3 bases are TGTGCCAGCAGTTTCCGAGGGACTAGCGGGAGGGCAACAAGCACAGATACGCAGTATTTT. Protein: CASSFRGTSGRATSTDTQYF.